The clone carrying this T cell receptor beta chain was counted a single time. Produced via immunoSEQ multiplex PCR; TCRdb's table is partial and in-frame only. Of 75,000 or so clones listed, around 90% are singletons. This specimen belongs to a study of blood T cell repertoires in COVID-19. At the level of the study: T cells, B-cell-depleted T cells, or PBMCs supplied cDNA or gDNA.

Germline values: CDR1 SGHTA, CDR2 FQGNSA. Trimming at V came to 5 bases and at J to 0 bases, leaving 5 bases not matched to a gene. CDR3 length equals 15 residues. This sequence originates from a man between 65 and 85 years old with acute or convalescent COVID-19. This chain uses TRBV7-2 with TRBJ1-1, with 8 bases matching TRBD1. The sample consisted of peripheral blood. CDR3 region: CASSPTGGMNTEAFF. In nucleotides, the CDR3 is TGTGCCAGCAGCCCAACAGGGGGGATGAACACTGAAGCTTTCTTT.